These T cell receptor beta chains were read from a single sample in a study of neurological immune-mediated disorders. From the 5' RACE reads, TCRdb called clonotypes with MiXCR, one entry per CDR3 protein. Found here are 60,000 to 80,000 distinct CDR3 sequences, 4% to 6% of them singletons; the top ten hold around 3.4%. The sample comprised PBMCs. Receptors were obtained from a woman between 50 and 59 years old with multiple sclerosis. The CDR3 runs from the conserved cysteine through the conserved F or W. Each record gives: J gene, clone size, D gene, V gene, CDR3 DNA, CDR3 protein. The D gene is left open where the match is weak. Expanded clones are given a class, and other clones once, few, many or no size at all.

>TRBJ2-5|many|-|TRBV29-1
TGCAGCGTTTCCAGGGCTCAAGAGACCCAGTACTTC
CSVSRAQETQYF
>TRBJ2-3|many|TRBD2|TRBV5-1
TGCGCCAGCAGCTCGGCCAAAAGAAGCGGGGGAAGCACAGATACGCAGTATTTT
CASSSAKRSGGSTDTQYF
>TRBJ1-5|many|-|TRBV9
TGTGCCAGCAGCGTAGAGGGGAACAATCAGCCCCAGCATTTT
CASSVEGNNQPQHF
>TRBJ2-3|many|TRBD1|TRBV5-6
TGTGCCAGCAGCCTCCGGGACAGGGCAGACGAGACAGATACGCAGTATTTT
CASSLRDRADETDTQYF
>TRBJ2-2|many|-|TRBV24-1
TGTGCCACCAGTGATTTTACAGTTTCGAACACCGGGGAGCTGTTTTTT
CATSDFTVSNTGELFF
>TRBJ2-3|many|TRBD2|TRBV10-3
TGTGCCATCGCGGTGCGGGGGGGAACAGATACGCAGTATTTT
CAIAVRGGTDTQYF
>TRBJ2-2|many|-|TRBV5-1
TGCGCCAGCAGCTTGGATGGGACCGGGGAGCTGTTTTTT
CASSLDGTGELFF
>TRBJ1-1|-|TRBD1|TRBV28
TGTGCCAGTCGGGACAGGGGACGTGAAGCTTTCTTT
CASRDRGREAFF
>TRBJ2-1|many|-|TRBV4-2
TGTGCCAGCAGCCAAGAGCTTCTCGGGCGAAGCTCCTACAATGAGCAGTTCTTC
CASSQELLGRSSYNEQFF
>TRBJ2-1|many|-|TRBV5-1
TGCGCCAGCAGTCTATCGGCCAACTACAATGAGCAGTTCTTC
CASSLSANYNEQFF
>TRBJ1-2|many|-|TRBV28
TGTGCCACGGGACCGGTTCTCTATGGCTACACCTTC
CATGPVLYGYTF
>TRBJ2-3|many|-|TRBV3-1
TGTGCCAGCAGCCTCACGCGGCGTTCCACAGATACGCAGTATTTT
CASSLTRRSTDTQYF
>TRBJ1-5|-|-|TRBV7-9
TGTGCCAGCAGCTTAAACGGCGGGGGTCAGCCCCAGCATTTT
CASSLNGGGQPQHF
>TRBJ2-7|many|-|TRBV20-1
TGCAGTGCTAGACCGGACGGGAACCCCTACGAGCAGTACTTC
CSARPDGNPYEQYF
>TRBJ2-1|many|TRBD2|TRBV12-3/TRBV12-4
TGTGCCAGCAGTAAAGGACTAGCGGGGTGGGAGCAGTTCTTC
CASSKGLAGWEQFF
>TRBJ1-2|many|-|TRBV25-1
TGTGCCAGCAGTGAATATGGGGCAGACTATGGCTACACCTTC
CASSEYGADYGYTF
>TRBJ2-3|many|TRBD2|TRBV9
TGTGCCAGCAGCTTAGCCCTAGCGGGGGGAGATACGCAGTATTTT
CASSLALAGGDTQYF
>TRBJ2-3|many|TRBD2|TRBV9
TGTGCCAGCAGCTCACGGACTAGGGGCACAGATACGCAGTATTTT
CASSSRTRGTDTQYF
>TRBJ2-3|few|-|TRBV5-1
TGCGCCACTGGCCCAGGGAATGGAGATACGCAGTATTTT
CATGPGNGDTQYF
>TRBJ2-5|few|TRBD2|TRBV12-3/TRBV12-4
TGTGCCAGCAGTGAGCGGGGGGGTAAAGAGACCCAGTACTTC
CASSERGGKETQYF
>TRBJ2-3|many|-|TRBV7-9
TGTGCCAGCAGCGGGGACGGCACAGATACGCAGTATTTT
CASSGDGTDTQYF
>TRBJ2-6|many|-|TRBV10-3
TGTGCCATCAGTGAGTCACAGGGCGGGTCTGGGGCCAACGTCCTGACTTTC
CAISESQGGSGANVLTF
>TRBJ2-1|many|TRBD2|TRBV5-1
TGCGCCAGCAGCCAGCGGGGCAATGAGCAGTTCTTC
CASSQRGNEQFF
>TRBJ1-1|many|-|TRBV29-1
TGCAGCGGCGCACCGGGCTGGGGTATGAACACTGAAGCTTTCTTT
CSGAPGWGMNTEAFF
>TRBJ2-3|many|TRBD2|TRBV11-2
TGTGCCAGCAGTTCCACCAACGGGGGGGACACAGATACGCAGTATTTT
CASSSTNGGDTDTQYF
>TRBJ1-4|many|TRBD1|TRBV20-1
TGCAGTGCTAGAGATTTGATTCGACAGGGGAGGGAAAAACTGTTTTTT
CSARDLIRQGREKLFF
>TRBJ2-1|many|TRBD2|TRBV7-3
TGTGCCAGCAGCTTATACCCTAGCGGGGGCCACAATGAGCAGTTCTTC
CASSLYPSGGHNEQFF
>TRBJ1-1|many|-|TRBV25-1
TGTGCCAGCAGGTATAGATCTTGGGGCTGGGGGACTGAAGCTTTCTTT
CASRYRSWGWGTEAFF
>TRBJ2-3|-|TRBD2|TRBV12-3/TRBV12-4
TGTGCCAGCAGGCGGACTAGCGGGGGGTCGCCCACAGATACGCAGTATTTT
CASRRTSGGSPTDTQYF
>TRBJ1-2|many|-|TRBV28
TGTGCCAGCAGTTTACTGCGGACGGGGGCGGATAACTATGGCTACACCTTC
CASSLLRTGADNYGYTF
>TRBJ2-1|few|TRBD2|TRBV7-9
TGTGCCAGCAGCTCGCCGGGACTAGCGATTAGGAGTGAGCAGTTCTTC
CASSSPGLAIRSEQFF
>TRBJ1-1|many|-|TRBV7-3
TGTGCCAGCAGCTTAAATGCCGTGGGTATAACTGAAGCTTTCTTT
CASSLNAVGITEAFF
>TRBJ1-5|many|TRBD1|TRBV27
TGTGCCAGCAGTTCACGGCAGGGGGCGGGGCAGCCCCAGCATTTT
CASSSRQGAGQPQHF
>TRBJ1-5|many|TRBD1|TRBV20-1
TGCAGTGCTAGAGGAGACAGGGGTAGTCAGCCCCAGCATTTT
CSARGDRGSQPQHF
>TRBJ2-3|-|TRBD2|TRBV7-8
TGTGCCGGAACGAATTCGACTAGCGGGGGAGATACGCAGTATTTT
CAGTNSTSGGDTQYF
>TRBJ2-3|many|-|TRBV9
TGTGCCAGCAGCGTAGGATCCCTGGTCACAGATACGCAGTATTTT
CASSVGSLVTDTQYF
>TRBJ1-1|-|-|TRBV11-1
TGTGCCAGCAGCCTCGACGGTGAAGCTTTCTTT
CASSLDGEAFF
>TRBJ1-4|many|-|TRBV10-3
TGTGCCATCAGTGAGGGGAACGGTGGAGGAAAACTGTTTTTT
CAISEGNGGGKLFF
>TRBJ1-6|-|-|TRBV14
TGTGCCAGCAGCCAAGACCTGGGTTGGTCACCCCTCCACTTT
CASSQDLGWSPLHF
>TRBJ1-2|many|-|TRBV25-1
TGTGCCAGCAGCCAACCGAGTACAGCGTCCTATGGCTACACCTTC
CASSQPSTASYGYTF
>TRBJ2-5|many|-|TRBV28
TGTGCCAGCAGTACCATCGGATTGGGGGAGACCCAGTACTTC
CASSTIGLGETQYF